The clone carrying this TCR beta chain was counted a single time. The antigen is not known. MiXCR, run by TCRdb on the 5' RACE reads, gives a single entry per CDR3 protein. The repertoire holds around 440,000 distinct CDR3 sequences, with roughly 18% as singletons. Per germline, CDR1 DFQATT and CDR2 SNEGSKA (reference sequence). This CDR3 spans 15 amino acids. The V segment lost 6 bases and the J segment 6 bases; nucleotides outside the gene matches: 14. These data belong to a study of CD8 T cells in ankylosing spondylitis. General study points: There was a TCR beta motif, made of fewer than 10 highly homologous variants, that appeared characteristic of ankylosing spondylitis blood.

The sequenced sample consisted of blood, either unsorted or a sorted T cell fraction (not recorded which). The genes are TRBV20-1 and TRBJ1-2; TRBD1 matches 9 bases. This clonotype was obtained from a male donor with ankylosing spondylitis. Here the CDR3 reads CSATPLRTGVNGYTF. CDR3 nucleotide sequence: TGCAGTGCCACCCCCCTAAGGACAGGGGTAAATGGCTACACCTTC.